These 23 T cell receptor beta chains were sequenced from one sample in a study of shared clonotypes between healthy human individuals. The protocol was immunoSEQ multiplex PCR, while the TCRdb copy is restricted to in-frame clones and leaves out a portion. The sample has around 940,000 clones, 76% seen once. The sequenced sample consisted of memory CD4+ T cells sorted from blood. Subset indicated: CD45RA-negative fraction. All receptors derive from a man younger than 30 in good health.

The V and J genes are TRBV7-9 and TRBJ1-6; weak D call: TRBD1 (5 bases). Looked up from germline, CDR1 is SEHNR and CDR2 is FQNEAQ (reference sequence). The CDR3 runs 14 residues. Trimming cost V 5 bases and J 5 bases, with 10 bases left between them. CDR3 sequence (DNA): TGTGCCAGCAGCGACAGACAGAATAATTCACCCCTCCACTTT. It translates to CASSDRQNNSPLHF.

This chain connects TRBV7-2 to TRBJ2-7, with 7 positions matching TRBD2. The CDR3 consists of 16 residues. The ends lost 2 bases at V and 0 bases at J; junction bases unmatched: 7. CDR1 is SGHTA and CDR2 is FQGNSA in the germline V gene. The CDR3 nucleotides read TGTGCCAGCAGCTTATCCGGGACTAAAGGCTCCTACGAGCAGTACTTC. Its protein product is CASSLSGTKGSYEQYF.

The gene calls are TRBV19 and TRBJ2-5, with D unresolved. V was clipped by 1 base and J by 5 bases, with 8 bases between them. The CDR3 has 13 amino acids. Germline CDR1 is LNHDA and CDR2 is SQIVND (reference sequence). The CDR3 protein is CASSIGDPETQYF. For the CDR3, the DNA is TGTGCCAGTAGTATAGGAGACCCCGAGACCCAGTACTTC.

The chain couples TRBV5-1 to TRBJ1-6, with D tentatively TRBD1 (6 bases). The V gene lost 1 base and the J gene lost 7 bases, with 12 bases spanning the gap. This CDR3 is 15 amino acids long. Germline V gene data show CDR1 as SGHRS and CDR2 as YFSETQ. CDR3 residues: CASSLIQGLNSPLHF. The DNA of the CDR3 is TGCGCCAGCAGCTTGATCCAGGGGCTCAATTCACCCCTCCACTTT.

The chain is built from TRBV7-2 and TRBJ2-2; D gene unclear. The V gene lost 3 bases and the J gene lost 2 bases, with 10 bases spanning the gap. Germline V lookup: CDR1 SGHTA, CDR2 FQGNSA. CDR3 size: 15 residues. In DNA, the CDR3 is TGTGCCAGCAGCTTGCTCGGCTCAAACACCGGGGAGCTGTTTTTT. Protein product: CASSLLGSNTGELFF.

CDR3 region: CASTAYALLFGNSPLHF. Written as DNA, the CDR3 is TGTGCCAGCACGGCCTACGCCCTCCTTTTTGGCAATTCACCCCTCCACTTT. J is TRBJ1-6 and V is TRBV2; D not certain. V was shortened by 7 bases and J by 7 bases, with 23 bases between the two germline ends. The CDR3 runs to 17 residues. Germline CDR1 SNHLY, CDR2 FYNNEI. Full variable domain (remainder filled in from reference TRBV2 and TRBJ1-6): EPEVTQTPSHQVTQMGQEVILRCVPISNHLYFYWYRQILGQKVEFLVSFYNNEISEKSEIFDDQFSVERPDGSNFTLKIRSTKLEDSAMYFCASTAYALLFGNSPLHFGNGTRLTVT.

CDR3 sequence (DNA): TGTGCCAGCAGCCAGCAACAAGGCGGGAGGGCAATAGAGACCCAGTACTTC. Translating it yields CASSQQQGGRAIETQYF. The V and J genes are TRBV7-2 and TRBJ2-5; 9 bases map to TRBD2. The CDR3 is 17 amino acids. V gave up 5 bases and J gave up 4 bases; unmatched junction bases: 14. Looked up from germline, CDR1 is SGHTA and CDR2 is FQGNSA. Full variable domain (remainder filled in from reference TRBV7-2 and TRBJ2-5): GAGVSQSPSNKVTEKGKDVELRCDPISGHTALYWYRQSLGQGLEFLIYFQGNSAPDKSGLPSDRFSAERTGGSVSTLTIQRTQQEDSAVYLCASSQQQGGRAIETQYFGPGTRLLVL.

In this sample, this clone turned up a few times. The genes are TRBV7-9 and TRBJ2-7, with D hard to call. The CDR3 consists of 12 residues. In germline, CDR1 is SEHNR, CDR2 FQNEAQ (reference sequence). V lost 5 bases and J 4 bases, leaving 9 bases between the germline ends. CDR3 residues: CASSNQAYEQYF. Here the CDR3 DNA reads TGTGCCAGCAGCAATCAGGCTTACGAGCAGTACTTC.

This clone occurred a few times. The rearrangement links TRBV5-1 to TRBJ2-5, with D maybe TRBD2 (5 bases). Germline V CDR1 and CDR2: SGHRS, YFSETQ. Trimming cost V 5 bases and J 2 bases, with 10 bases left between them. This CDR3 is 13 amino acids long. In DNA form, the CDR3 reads TGCGCCAGCAGGTGGACTTCACAAGAGACCCAGTACTTC. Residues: CASRWTSQETQYF.

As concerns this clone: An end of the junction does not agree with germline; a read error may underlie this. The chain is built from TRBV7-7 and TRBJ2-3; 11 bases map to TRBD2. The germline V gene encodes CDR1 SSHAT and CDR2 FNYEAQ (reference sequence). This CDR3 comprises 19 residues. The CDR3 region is CASSPGLAGHTLGTDTQYF. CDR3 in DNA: TGTGCTAGCAGCCCCGGACTAGCGGGCCACACCCTAGGCACAGATACGCAGTATTTT.

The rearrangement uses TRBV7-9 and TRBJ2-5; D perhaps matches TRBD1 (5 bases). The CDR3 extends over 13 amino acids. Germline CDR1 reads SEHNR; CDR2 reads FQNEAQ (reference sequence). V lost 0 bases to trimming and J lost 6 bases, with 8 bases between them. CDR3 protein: CASSLAAGQTQYF. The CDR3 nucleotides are TGTGCCAGCAGCTTAGCTGCAGGGCAGACCCAGTACTTC.

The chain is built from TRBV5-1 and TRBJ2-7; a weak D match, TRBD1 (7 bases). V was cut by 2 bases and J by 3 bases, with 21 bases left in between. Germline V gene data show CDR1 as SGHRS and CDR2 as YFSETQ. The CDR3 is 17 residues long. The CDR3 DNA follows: TGCGCCAGCAGCTTAGGGGGGATTTACAGGGGATACTACGAGCAGTACTTC. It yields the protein CASSLGGIYRGYYEQYF.

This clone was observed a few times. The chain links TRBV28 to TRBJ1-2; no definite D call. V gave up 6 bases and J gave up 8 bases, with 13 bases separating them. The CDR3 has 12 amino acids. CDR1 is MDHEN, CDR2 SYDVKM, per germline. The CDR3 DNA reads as TGTGCCAGCAGCAGAGGGCAGCAGGGCTACACCTTC. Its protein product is CASSRGQQGYTF.

CDR3 sequence: CAWETGRTVYGYTF. CDR3 bases: TGTGCCTGGGAGACAGGGCGTACCGTCTATGGCTACACCTTC. This chain joins TRBV30 and TRBJ1-2; the match to TRBD1 covers 7 bases. Per germline, CDR1 GTSNPN and CDR2 SVGIG (reference sequence). This CDR3 has 14 residues. V was pared by 5 bases and J by 4 bases, with 10 bases of the junction left unmatched.

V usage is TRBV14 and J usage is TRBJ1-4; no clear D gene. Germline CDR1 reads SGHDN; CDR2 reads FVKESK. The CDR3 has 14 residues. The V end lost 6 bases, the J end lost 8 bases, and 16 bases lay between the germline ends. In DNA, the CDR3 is TGTGCCAGCAGTCCGGACGTACGACGGGAAAAACTGTTTTTT. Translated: CASSPDVRREKLFF.

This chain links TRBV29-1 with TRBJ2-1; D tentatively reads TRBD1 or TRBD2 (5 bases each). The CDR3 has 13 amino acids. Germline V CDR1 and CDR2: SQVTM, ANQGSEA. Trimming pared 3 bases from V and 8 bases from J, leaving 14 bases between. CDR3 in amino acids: CSVEGRGLDEQFF. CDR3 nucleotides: TGCAGCGTTGAGGGACGCGGGTTAGATGAGCAGTTCTTC.

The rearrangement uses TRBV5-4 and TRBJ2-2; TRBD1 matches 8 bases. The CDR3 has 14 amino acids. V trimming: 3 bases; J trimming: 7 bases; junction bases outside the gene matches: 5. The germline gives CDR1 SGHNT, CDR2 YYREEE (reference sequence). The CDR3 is CASSWTGTSGELFF. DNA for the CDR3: TGTGCCAGCAGCTGGACAGGGACCAGCGGGGAGCTGTTTTTT.

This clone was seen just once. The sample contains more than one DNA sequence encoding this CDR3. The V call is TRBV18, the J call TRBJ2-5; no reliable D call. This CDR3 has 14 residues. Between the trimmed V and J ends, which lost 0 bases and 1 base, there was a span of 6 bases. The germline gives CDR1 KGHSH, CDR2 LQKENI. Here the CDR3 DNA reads TGTGCCAGCTCACCACCGAACAGCCAAGAGACCCAGTACTTC. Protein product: CASSPPNSQETQYF.

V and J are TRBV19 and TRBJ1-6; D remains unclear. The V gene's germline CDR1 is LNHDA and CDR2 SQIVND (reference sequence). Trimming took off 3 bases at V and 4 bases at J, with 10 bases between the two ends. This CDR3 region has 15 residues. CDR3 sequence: CASSMAGGYNSPLHF. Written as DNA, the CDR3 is TGTGCCAGTAGTATGGCGGGAGGTTATAATTCACCCCTCCACTTT. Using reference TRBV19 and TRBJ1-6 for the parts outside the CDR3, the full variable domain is DGGITQSPKYLFRKEGQNVTLSCEQNLNHDAMYWYRQDPGQGLRLIYYSQIVNDFQKGDIAEGYSVSREKKESFPLTVTSAQKNPTAFYLCASSMAGGYNSPLHFGNGTRLTVT.

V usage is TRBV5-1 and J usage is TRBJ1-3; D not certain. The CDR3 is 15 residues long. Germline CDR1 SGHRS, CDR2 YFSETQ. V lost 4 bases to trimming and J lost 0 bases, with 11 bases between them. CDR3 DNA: TGCGCCAGCAGCCCGGACGGTAGCTCTGGAAACACCATATATTTT. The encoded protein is CASSPDGSSGNTIYF.

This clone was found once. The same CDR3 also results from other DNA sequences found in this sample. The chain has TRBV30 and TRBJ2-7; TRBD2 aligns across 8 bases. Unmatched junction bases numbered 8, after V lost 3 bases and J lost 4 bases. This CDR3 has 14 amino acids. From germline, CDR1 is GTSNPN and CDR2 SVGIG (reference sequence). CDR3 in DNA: TGTGCCTGGAGCGTCGGGGGGGACTCTTACGAGCAGTACTTC. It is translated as CAWSVGGDSYEQYF. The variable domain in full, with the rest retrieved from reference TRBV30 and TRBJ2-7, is SQTIHQWPATLVQPVGSPLSLECTVEGTSNPNLYWYRQAAGRGLQLLFYSVGIGQISSEVPQNLSASRPQDRQFILSSKKLLLSDSGFYLCAWSVGGDSYEQYFGPGTRLTVT.

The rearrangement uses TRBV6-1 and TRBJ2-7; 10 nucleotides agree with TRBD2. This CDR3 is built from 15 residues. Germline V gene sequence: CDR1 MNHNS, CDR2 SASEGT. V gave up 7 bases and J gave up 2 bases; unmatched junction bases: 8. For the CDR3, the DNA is TGTGCCAGCACTGCAGCGGGAGGGTCCGCCTACGAGCAGTACTTC. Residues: CASTAAGGSAYEQYF.

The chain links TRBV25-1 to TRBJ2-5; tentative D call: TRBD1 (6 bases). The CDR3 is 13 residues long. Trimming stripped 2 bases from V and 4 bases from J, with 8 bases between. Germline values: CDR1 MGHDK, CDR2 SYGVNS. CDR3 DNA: TGTGCCAGCAGTGAAACCAGGGGAGAGACCCAGTACTTC. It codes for CASSETRGETQYF.